This is a list of T cell receptor beta chains from one sample in a study of cytomegalovirus exposure and HLA in healthy donors. Repertoires were generated with immunoSEQ multiplex PCR, while TCRdb's copy carries only in-frame clones and drops some. The sample lists 150,000 to 250,000 clones, 70% to 80% occurring once. Material for sequencing was PBMCs. These receptors were collected from a woman in her twenties or thirties in good health and CMV-seropositive. Each CDR3 is given with its conserved first and last residue. D genes are given only for firm matches. Clone size appears in some rows only: once, few, many, or a class for an expanded clone.

V: TRBV7-9; size: once; J: TRBJ1-2; D: -; CDR3: CASSLVKGRDSNYGYTF; DNA: TGTGCCAGCAGCTTAGTAAAGGGCAGGGACTCTAACTATGGCTACACCTTC
V: TRBV21-1; size: -; J: TRBJ2-3; D: -; CDR3: CASSKAPFTGGFSTDTQYF; DNA: TGTGCCAGCAGCAAAGCCCCCTTTACGGGAGGGTTCTCCACAGATACGCAGTATTTT
V: TRBV5-8; size: -; J: TRBJ2-2; D: TRBD2; CDR3: CASSSYSLAGSGTGELFF; DNA: TGTGCCAGCAGCTCATACTCTCTAGCGGGAAGCGGCACCGGGGAGCTGTTTTTT
V: TRBV5-1; size: -; J: TRBJ1-1; D: TRBD1; CDR3: CASSSGQGATEAFF; DNA: TGCGCCAGCAGCTCAGGACAGGGGGCGACTGAAGCTTTCTTT
V: TRBV11-2; size: -; J: TRBJ1-2; D: -; CDR3: CASSLVGGSGYTF; DNA: TGTGCCAGCAGCTTAGTAGGAGGGTCCGGCTACACCTTC
V: TRBV5-6; size: -; J: TRBJ1-3; D: TRBD1; CDR3: CASSPPGQGARNTIYF; DNA: TGTGCCAGCAGCCCCCCGGGACAGGGGGCGAGAAACACCATATATTTT
V: TRBV5-1; size: few; J: TRBJ2-1; D: -; CDR3: CASSSSGAYNEQFF; DNA: TGCGCCAGCAGCTCCTCGGGAGCCTACAATGAGCAGTTCTTC
V: TRBV6-5; size: -; J: TRBJ2-2; D: TRBD1; CDR3: CAGSYRDRGTGELFF; DNA: TGTGCCGGCAGTTACCGGGACAGGGGGACCGGGGAGCTGTTTTTT
V: TRBV5-4; size: -; J: TRBJ2-5; D: TRBD1; CDR3: CASSLETGSFEETQYF; DNA: TGTGCCAGCAGCTTGGAGACAGGGTCCTTTGAGGAGACCCAGTACTTC
V: TRBV5-6; size: once; J: TRBJ2-7; D: TRBD2; CDR3: CASSAPSGGPYEQYF; DNA: TGTGCCAGCAGCGCTCCTAGCGGGGGCCCCTACGAGCAGTACTTC
V: TRBV4-3; size: -; J: TRBJ2-7; D: TRBD2; CDR3: CASSQDLAGSNEQYF; DNA: TGCGCCAGCAGCCAAGACTTAGCGGGATCCAACGAGCAGTACTTC
V: TRBV7-9; size: -; J: TRBJ1-1; D: -; CDR3: CASSFGNTEAFF; DNA: TGTGCCAGCAGCTTCGGGAACACTGAAGCTTTCTTT
V: TRBV27; size: -; J: TRBJ2-7; D: -; CDR3: CASSLMGRDRNEQYF; DNA: TGTGCCAGCAGTTTAATGGGCAGGGATAGGAACGAGCAGTACTTC
V: TRBV6-5; size: few; J: TRBJ2-1; D: -; CDR3: CASRQAYNEQFF; DNA: TGTGCCAGCAGACAAGCCTACAATGAGCAGTTCTTC
V: TRBV6-4; size: -; J: TRBJ1-2; D: TRBD1; CDR3: CASSVDRGLGGYTF; DNA: TGTGCCAGCAGTGTGGACAGGGGGCTTGGTGGCTACACCTTC
V: TRBV29-1; size: -; J: TRBJ2-2; D: TRBD2; CDR3: CSVEGGRGNGELFF; DNA: TGCAGCGTTGAAGGCGGGAGGGGTAACGGGGAGCTGTTTTTC
V: TRBV5-1; size: -; J: TRBJ1-2; D: TRBD1; CDR3: CASSLETGQGVDGYTF; DNA: TGCGCCAGCAGCTTGGAAACGGGACAGGGGGTTGATGGCTACACCTTC
V: TRBV6-6; size: -; J: TRBJ1-5; D: -; CDR3: CASSPGDQPQHF; DNA: TGTGCCAGCAGCCCCGGGGATCAGCCCCAGCATTTT
V: TRBV27; size: -; J: TRBJ2-1; D: TRBD2; CDR3: CASSFGAGGAPIYNEQFF; DNA: TGTGCCAGCAGCTTCGGAGCGGGAGGAGCACCTATATACAATGAGCAGTTCTTC
V: TRBV5-1; size: -; J: TRBJ2-6; D: -; CDR3: CASSPGWVSSGANVLTF; DNA: TGCGCCAGCAGCCCCGGGTGGGTATCCTCTGGGGCCAACGTCCTGACTTTC
V: TRBV7-2; size: few; J: TRBJ1-2; D: TRBD1; CDR3: CASSLSMGQDYGYTF; DNA: TGTGCCAGCAGCTTGAGTATGGGACAGGACTATGGCTACACCTTC
V: TRBV4-3; size: -; J: TRBJ1-4; D: -; CDR3: CASSQGLGVGEKLFF; DNA: TGCGCCAGCAGCCAAGGTTTAGGGGTTGGGGAAAAACTGTTTTTT
V: TRBV19; size: -; J: TRBJ1-1; D: TRBD1; CDR3: CASSRQGIFTEAFF; DNA: TGTGCCAGTAGCCGACAGGGAATCTTTACTGAAGCTTTCTTT
V: TRBV6-1; size: -; J: TRBJ1-5; D: -; CDR3: CASSERKTGQPQHF; DNA: TGTGCCAGCAGTGAAAGGAAGACAGGCCAGCCCCAGCATTTT
V: TRBV6-1; size: -; J: TRBJ1-2; D: TRBD1; CDR3: CASSAGQYYGYTF; DNA: TGTGCCAGCAGCGCGGGACAGTACTATGGCTACACCTTC
V: TRBV27; size: -; J: TRBJ1-2; D: -; CDR3: CASSLHRAGGYTF; DNA: TGTGCCAGCAGTTTACACAGGGCGGGCGGCTACACCTTC
V: TRBV7-8; size: -; J: TRBJ1-3; D: -; CDR3: CASSRTVSGNTIYF; DNA: TGTGCCAGCAGCCGAACAGTTTCTGGAAACACCATATATTTT
V: TRBV19; size: -; J: TRBJ2-1; D: TRBD2; CDR3: CASSLARGLAFSSYNEQFF; DNA: TGTGCCAGTAGCCTGGCCCGGGGACTAGCGTTTAGCTCCTACAATGAGCAGTTCTTC
V: TRBV11-2; size: -; J: TRBJ1-2; D: -; CDR3: CASSPIGEVRGYTF; DNA: TGTGCCAGCAGCCCCATCGGGGAAGTGCGGGGCTACACCTTC
V: TRBV2; size: -; J: TRBJ2-7; D: -; CDR3: CAKGRDSYEQYF; DNA: TGTGCCAAGGGTCGGGACTCCTACGAGCAGTACTTC
V: TRBV7-2; size: few; J: TRBJ2-7; D: -; CDR3: CASSLVDNPYEQYF; DNA: TGTGCCAGCAGCTTAGTAGACAATCCCTACGAGCAGTACTTC
V: TRBV27; size: -; J: TRBJ1-1; D: TRBD1; CDR3: CASSPGTGGEAFF; DNA: TGTGCCAGCAGCCCCGGGACAGGGGGTGAAGCTTTCTTT
V: TRBV5-5; size: -; J: TRBJ2-6; D: TRBD1; CDR3: CASSLFGDRISGANVLTF; DNA: TGTGCCAGCAGCTTGTTCGGGGACAGGATCTCTGGGGCCAACGTCCTGACTTTC
V: TRBV5-6; size: -; J: TRBJ2-7; D: TRBD2; CDR3: CASSWTSRYEQYF; DNA: TGTGCCAGCAGCTGGACTAGCAGATACGAGCAGTACTTC
V: TRBV10-3; size: -; J: TRBJ2-5; D: TRBD2; CDR3: CAIRTSGDPQETQYF; DNA: TGTGCCATCAGAACTAGCGGCGACCCTCAAGAGACCCAGTACTTC
V: TRBV5-1; size: -; J: TRBJ2-7; D: -; CDR3: CASSRSESSYEQYF; DNA: TGCGCCAGCAGCCGATCGGAGAGCTCCTACGAGCAGTACTTC